The 5 T cell receptor beta chains in this list originate from one sample, sequenced in a study of PD-L1 blockade in urothelial cancer (dated by TCRdb to about 2017). The sample's time point, from its label and the paper: pretreatment peripheral blood. The library was made by the immunoSEQ multiplex PCR assay. TCRdb carries this immuneACCESS record with in-frame sequences only. Its versions omit some clonotypes, under half of them owing to an unresolved V gene in the studies checked, with the rest unexplained. This sample comprises 85,000 to 100,000 clones, around 87% of them detected only once. Approximately 2% of the sample comes from the top ten. Here the sequenced sample was PBMCs, taken around atezolizumab (anti-PD-L1) treatment. The receptor set was obtained from a man aged 60 to 75 with urothelial cancer.

This clone has just a few counts. This chain connects TRBV7-3 to TRBJ1-6, with D perhaps matching TRBD1 (6 bases). The germline gives CDR1 SGHTA, CDR2 FQGTGA. The CDR3 contains 13 residues. V was clipped by 8 bases and J by 7 bases, with 12 bases between them. For the CDR3, the DNA is TGTGCCAGCTCACAGGGTCTGAATTCACCCCTCCACTTT. Protein product: CASSQGLNSPLHF.

The chain combines TRBV5-6 with TRBJ1-2; 7 bases agree with TRBD1. This CDR3 region has 15 residues. Germline V lookup: CDR1 SGHDT, CDR2 YYEEEE. V lost 4 bases to trimming and J lost 1 base; unmatched junction nucleotides: 7. CDR3 in amino acids: CASSIGTVSNYGYTF. The CDR3 DNA reads as TGTGCCAGCAGCATCGGGACAGTGAGTAACTATGGCTACACCTTC.

The rearrangement links TRBV5-1 to TRBJ1-1; D unclear. This CDR3 is 10 amino acids long. Trimming removed 6 bases at V and 6 bases at J, with 6 bases between. The germline gives CDR1 SGHRS, CDR2 YFSETQ. Here the CDR3 reads CASILPEAFF. CDR3 DNA: TGCGCCAGCATCCTCCCTGAAGCTTTCTTT.

The V gene is TRBV7-2, the J gene TRBJ2-7; 7 nucleotides agree with TRBD2. Germline values: CDR1 SGHTA, CDR2 FQGNSA. The CDR3 is 14 amino acids. V gave up 4 bases and J gave up 2 bases; unmatched junction bases: 5. The CDR3 nucleotides are TGTGCCAGCAGCTACGGGGGGAGTGCCTACGAGCAGTACTTC. Translation: CASSYGGSAYEQYF.

The chain recombines TRBV7-2 with TRBJ2-3, with TRBD2 identical over 8 bases. Germline assignment: CDR1 SGHTA and CDR2 FQGNSA. The CDR3 covers 16 residues. Germline trimming cut 1 base from V and 3 bases from J; bases unmatched to any gene: 6. The CDR3 here is CASSLVSGGGTDTQYF. CDR3 in DNA: TGTGCCAGCAGCTTAGTTTCGGGGGGGGGTACAGATACGCAGTATTTT.